A selection of T cell receptor beta chains follows, all from one sample in a study of cytomegalovirus exposure and HLA in healthy donors. TCRdb's copy holds only in-frame clones and misses some; the assay was immunoSEQ multiplex PCR. The sample lists 170,000 or so clones; more than 65% were seen once. Sequences were obtained from PBMCs. The receptors were sampled from a woman aged 30 to 39 in good health and CMV-seronegative. Each CDR3 is given with its conserved first and last residue. The order of the fields is D gene, J gene, V gene, clone size, CDR3 protein. The D gene is left open where the match is weak. Size is stated for part of the rows, as once, few or many counts, or as a class when the clone is expanded.

d_call: -
j_call: TRBJ1-3
v_call: TRBV6-6
clone_size: -
cdr3_aa: CASSPFGNTIYF

d_call: -
j_call: TRBJ1-2
v_call: TRBV7-9
clone_size: -
cdr3_aa: CASSLTTGNYGYTF

d_call: -
j_call: TRBJ1-1
v_call: TRBV7-9
clone_size: -
cdr3_aa: CASSPFMGHSNSRAFF

d_call: -
j_call: TRBJ2-7
v_call: TRBV4-3
clone_size: -
cdr3_aa: CASSQDPAGPYEQYF

d_call: -
j_call: TRBJ1-1
v_call: TRBV4-1
clone_size: -
cdr3_aa: CASSQTRTEAFF

d_call: TRBD2
j_call: TRBJ2-1
v_call: TRBV7-6
clone_size: -
cdr3_aa: CASSSPGRGEFF

d_call: -
j_call: TRBJ1-1
v_call: TRBV5-1
clone_size: -
cdr3_aa: CASSLGGPTEAFF

d_call: TRBD2
j_call: TRBJ2-3
v_call: TRBV19
clone_size: -
cdr3_aa: CASSPSGTRGDTQYF

d_call: -
j_call: TRBJ1-1
v_call: TRBV28
clone_size: -
cdr3_aa: CASSPPAQNTEAFF

d_call: -
j_call: TRBJ1-2
v_call: TRBV4-1
clone_size: -
cdr3_aa: CASSQGGATYGYTF

d_call: TRBD1
j_call: TRBJ2-7
v_call: TRBV4-1
clone_size: -
cdr3_aa: CASSRGTGSSYEQYF

d_call: -
j_call: TRBJ1-1
v_call: TRBV7-6
clone_size: few
cdr3_aa: CASSLDERDTEAFF

d_call: TRBD1
j_call: TRBJ2-5
v_call: TRBV11-2
clone_size: -
cdr3_aa: CASSSWGQDRGQETQYF

d_call: -
j_call: TRBJ1-2
v_call: TRBV19
clone_size: -
cdr3_aa: CASSIVASYGYTF

d_call: -
j_call: TRBJ1-3
v_call: TRBV5-1
clone_size: -
cdr3_aa: CASSLSASQGNTIYF

d_call: -
j_call: TRBJ2-7
v_call: TRBV4-1
clone_size: few
cdr3_aa: CASSQVTDFYEQYF

d_call: -
j_call: TRBJ1-5
v_call: TRBV5-1
clone_size: -
cdr3_aa: CASSLGTGNQPQHF

d_call: -
j_call: TRBJ2-1
v_call: TRBV27
clone_size: -
cdr3_aa: CASSAGISYNEQFF

d_call: -
j_call: TRBJ2-7
v_call: TRBV4-3
clone_size: few
cdr3_aa: CASSQDPSGHLYEQYF

d_call: -
j_call: TRBJ1-5
v_call: TRBV12-5
clone_size: -
cdr3_aa: CASGLVQGRAELSNQPQHF

d_call: TRBD1
j_call: TRBJ1-5
v_call: TRBV10-2
clone_size: few
cdr3_aa: CASSVGTGWNQPQHF

d_call: TRBD1
j_call: TRBJ2-7
v_call: TRBV4-2
clone_size: once
cdr3_aa: CASSHPTGTGSYEQYF

d_call: -
j_call: TRBJ1-1
v_call: TRBV5-5
clone_size: -
cdr3_aa: CASSPTWGGFMNTEAFF

d_call: TRBD1
j_call: TRBJ1-1
v_call: TRBV10-3
clone_size: -
cdr3_aa: CAISGTGNTEAFF

d_call: -
j_call: TRBJ1-1
v_call: TRBV4-1
clone_size: few
cdr3_aa: CASSQGDRTTEAFF

d_call: TRBD2
j_call: TRBJ2-7
v_call: TRBV5-1
clone_size: -
cdr3_aa: CASSLGLAGLSYEQYF

d_call: -
j_call: TRBJ1-3
v_call: TRBV30
clone_size: -
cdr3_aa: CAWGATIYF

d_call: -
j_call: TRBJ1-5
v_call: TRBV7-7
clone_size: -
cdr3_aa: CASSIAPNQPQHF

d_call: -
j_call: TRBJ2-1
v_call: TRBV6-1
clone_size: once
cdr3_aa: CASSEEPSAGAPQFF

d_call: -
j_call: TRBJ2-3
v_call: TRBV5-1
clone_size: -
cdr3_aa: CASSLRGSTDTQYF

d_call: -
j_call: TRBJ1-3
v_call: TRBV5-8
clone_size: -
cdr3_aa: CASSPRVGNTIYF

d_call: -
j_call: TRBJ2-7
v_call: TRBV7-9
clone_size: -
cdr3_aa: CASSSSLLYEQYF

d_call: TRBD1
j_call: TRBJ2-2
v_call: TRBV28
clone_size: once
cdr3_aa: CASSRTGGRGTGELFF

d_call: -
j_call: TRBJ2-2
v_call: TRBV4-1
clone_size: -
cdr3_aa: CASSQGAGRELFF

d_call: -
j_call: TRBJ1-1
v_call: TRBV27
clone_size: -
cdr3_aa: CASTPANDYRAEAFF

d_call: -
j_call: TRBJ1-1
v_call: TRBV6-5
clone_size: few
cdr3_aa: CASSYSIIATEAFF

d_call: -
j_call: TRBJ2-5
v_call: TRBV27
clone_size: -
cdr3_aa: CASRGQGRPPQYF

d_call: TRBD1
j_call: TRBJ2-7
v_call: TRBV7-9
clone_size: once
cdr3_aa: CSSSSDRALNEQYF

d_call: -
j_call: TRBJ2-1
v_call: TRBV7-6
clone_size: -
cdr3_aa: CASSRTAGSSYNEQFF

d_call: TRBD1
j_call: TRBJ2-7
v_call: TRBV15
clone_size: once
cdr3_aa: CATSRGTGYEQYF

d_call: -
j_call: TRBJ1-5
v_call: TRBV30
clone_size: -
cdr3_aa: CAWSGGDQPQHF

d_call: TRBD1
j_call: TRBJ1-1
v_call: TRBV4-2
clone_size: -
cdr3_aa: CASSQEIGVRGQDTEAFF

d_call: -
j_call: TRBJ2-5
v_call: TRBV19
clone_size: -
cdr3_aa: CASSPRLVETQYF

d_call: -
j_call: TRBJ2-1
v_call: TRBV20-1
clone_size: -
cdr3_aa: CSASSGFRFF

d_call: TRBD1
j_call: TRBJ1-1
v_call: TRBV2
clone_size: -
cdr3_aa: CASSGQGWRAFF